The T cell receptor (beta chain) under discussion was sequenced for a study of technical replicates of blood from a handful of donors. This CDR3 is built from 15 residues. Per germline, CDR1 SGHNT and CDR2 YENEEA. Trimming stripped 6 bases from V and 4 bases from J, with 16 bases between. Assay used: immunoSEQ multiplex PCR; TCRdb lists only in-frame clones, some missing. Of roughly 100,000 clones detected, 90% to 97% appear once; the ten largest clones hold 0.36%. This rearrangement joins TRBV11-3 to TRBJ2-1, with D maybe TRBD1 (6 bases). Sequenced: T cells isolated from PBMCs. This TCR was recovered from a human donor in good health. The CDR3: CASRATGILYNEQFF. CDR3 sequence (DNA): TGTGCCAGCAGAGCAACAGGGATCCTATACAATGAGCAGTTCTTC.